Presented here are 6 T cell receptor beta chains from one specimen sequenced in a study of blood T cell repertoires in COVID-19. Libraries were prepared by immunoSEQ multiplex PCR; TCRdb keeps only in-frame clonotypes and omits some of them. This table holds just over 90,000 clones, approximately 86% found once. Material for sequencing was peripheral blood. These receptors were collected from a woman of 80 years or more with acute or convalescent COVID-19.

This chain uses TRBV10-3 with TRBJ2-7, with D possibly TRBD1 on 5 matching bases. The germline CDR1 and CDR2 sequences are ENHRY and SYGVKD. The CDR3 covers 16 residues. V gave up 10 bases and J gave up 0 bases, with 22 bases separating them. The CDR3, as DNA: TGTGCCACCAGGGCTTCCACAGCCCGCAGCTCCTACGAGCAGTACTTC. This encodes CATRASTARSSYEQYF.

The rearrangement links TRBV7-9 to TRBJ1-2; TRBD1 might be the D (6 bases). Trimming removed 4 bases at V and 4 bases at J, with 13 bases between. The CDR3 has 14 amino acids. The germline gives CDR1 SEHNR, CDR2 FQNEAQ (reference sequence). CDR3: CASSSDRTFYGYTF. In nucleotides, the CDR3 is TGTGCCAGCAGCTCGGACAGAACCTTCTATGGCTACACCTTC.

The chain employs TRBV5-4 and TRBJ2-7; a weak D match, TRBD1 (6 bases). Germline V gene sequence: CDR1 SGHNT, CDR2 YYREEE (reference sequence). Trimming took off 2 bases at V and 6 bases at J, with 12 bases between the two ends. CDR3 length: 13 amino acids. DNA for the CDR3: TGTGCCAGCAGCTTTATGGGGGCCGGCGAGCAGTACTTC. Its translation: CASSFMGAGEQYF.

This chain uses TRBV5-1 with TRBJ2-4, with 11 bases lining up with TRBD1. V lost 1 base to trimming and J lost 0 bases; unmatched junction nucleotides: 12. Germline V gene lookup returns CDR1 SGHRS and CDR2 YFSETQ. The CDR3 spans 20 residues. The CDR3, as DNA: TGCGCCAGCAGCTTGACTTCCGGGACAGGGGGTTTGATAGCCAAAAACATTCAGTACTTC. It translates to CASSLTSGTGGLIAKNIQYF.

The chain employs TRBV7-6 and TRBJ1-1; D might be TRBD1 (5 bases). This CDR3 is 14 amino acids long. V was trimmed by 4 bases and J by 4 bases, leaving 13 bases between them. In germline, CDR1 is SGHVS, CDR2 FNYEAQ. This CDR3 is CASSSDTPGTEAFF. In nucleotides, the CDR3 is TGTGCCAGCAGCTCGGACACCCCGGGCACTGAAGCTTTCTTT.

CDR3 region: CASSLGEGPAADTQYF. As DNA, the CDR3 is TGTGCCAGCAGCCTGGGGGAGGGCCCCGCGGCAGATACGCAGTATTTT. This chain links TRBV7-9 with TRBJ2-3; the match to TRBD2 covers 7 bases. Germline loops: CDR1 SEHNR, CDR2 FQNEAQ (reference sequence). Germline trimming cut 5 bases from V and 4 bases from J; bases unmatched to any gene: 12. The CDR3 is 16 residues long.